A selection of T cell receptor beta chains follows, all from one sample in a study of cytomegalovirus exposure and HLA in healthy donors. TCRdb keeps only in-frame clones here, not all; method: immunoSEQ multiplex PCR. In the table there are some 100,000 clones, less than 80% of which are singletons. Sequences were obtained from PBMCs. These receptors all stem from a woman aged 45-65 years in good health and CMV-seropositive. Both conserved end residues are part of each CDR3. Fields, in order: clone size, J gene, D gene, V gene, CDR3 DNA, CDR3 protein. D genes are given only for firm matches. Where a row states a size, it is once, few, many or the class of an expanded clone; other rows omit it.

>once|TRBJ1-2|NA|TRBV20-1
TGCAGTGCCCAAAGGAGGGCTGGCTACACCTTC
CSAQRRAGYTF
>NA|TRBJ2-1|TRBD2|TRBV11-3
TGTGCCAGCAGCCTTCGCCCACGGACTAGCGGGAGCAATGAGCAGTTCTTC
CASSLRPRTSGSNEQFF
>NA|TRBJ2-3|TRBD2|TRBV4-1
TGCGCCAGCAGCACCGGACTAGCGGGGGGGGCAGATACGCAGTATTTT
CASSTGLAGGADTQYF
>NA|TRBJ2-7|TRBD2|TRBV6-5
TGTGCCAGCAGTACGCGGACTAGCGAGTACGAGCAGTACTTC
CASSTRTSEYEQYF
>NA|TRBJ1-4|NA|TRBV6-1
TGTGCCAGCAGTGAAGACAACAGTGAAAAACTGTTTTTT
CASSEDNSEKLFF
>NA|TRBJ2-7|TRBD1|TRBV7-2
TGTGCCAGCAGCGCAAGACAGGGATCCTACGAGCAGTACTTC
CASSARQGSYEQYF
>NA|TRBJ1-2|NA|TRBV29-1
TGCAGCGTCGAAGACAGAAGCTATGGCTACACCTTC
CSVEDRSYGYTF
>NA|TRBJ1-1|NA|TRBV11-2
TGTGCCAGCAGCTTAGAAGGGGCCTTGAACACTGAAGCTTTCTTT
CASSLEGALNTEAFF
>NA|TRBJ2-5|NA|TRBV19
TGTGCCAGTAGTCCCCCCGGGACTGAAGAGACCCAGTACTTC
CASSPPGTEETQYF
>NA|TRBJ1-4|TRBD1|TRBV6-5
TGTGCCAGCAGCTTAACCATCAGGGGGAATGAAAAACTGTTTTTT
CASSLTIRGNEKLFF
>NA|TRBJ2-7|NA|TRBV2
TGTGCCAGCAGTTTGGACATCACTGGCGAGCAGTACTTC
CASSLDITGEQYF
>NA|TRBJ2-1|TRBD2|TRBV18
TGTGCCAGCTCACCGAATGGACTAGCGGGAGGATATGAGCAGTTCTTC
CASSPNGLAGGYEQFF
>NA|TRBJ2-3|NA|TRBV7-3
TGTGCCAGCAGCATCGGGAGATCGACAGATACGCAGTATTTT
CASSIGRSTDTQYF
>once|TRBJ2-7|TRBD2|TRBV5-4
TGTGCCAGCAGCCAAGCTAGCGGGAGCCTCTACGAGCAGTACTTC
CASSQASGSLYEQYF
>NA|TRBJ2-7|TRBD2|TRBV6-6
TGTGCCAGCAGTTACTCAGGGCTAGCGGGTTACGAGCAGTACTTC
CASSYSGLAGYEQYF
>NA|TRBJ2-3|TRBD2|TRBV27
TGTGCCAGCAGTCTAGGGACTAGCGGGGCAGATACGCAGTATTTT
CASSLGTSGADTQYF
>NA|TRBJ2-1|TRBD2|TRBV5-4
TGTGCCAGCAGCCCCACTAGCGGGAGTTTCGACAATGAGCAGTTCTTC
CASSPTSGSFDNEQFF
>NA|TRBJ2-2|TRBD2|TRBV11-2
TGTGCCAGCAGCTCGCCGTGGACTAGCTTTGATGCCGGGGAGCTGTTTTTT
CASSSPWTSFDAGELFF
>NA|TRBJ2-5|TRBD2|TRBV4-3
TGCGCCAGCAGCCAAGGACTAGCGGTGGTGGAGACCCAGTACTTC
CASSQGLAVVETQYF
>NA|TRBJ2-1|TRBD2|TRBV9
TGTGCCAGCAGCGTAGGCGGGAGTATATATGAGCAGTTCTTC
CASSVGGSIYEQFF
>NA|TRBJ1-6|NA|TRBV2
TGTGCCAGCAGTTTACAGCTAAATAATTCACCCCTCCACTTT
CASSLQLNNSPLHF
>NA|TRBJ1-5|NA|TRBV5-5
TGTGCCAGCAGCGTACTAGAGCAGCCCCAGCATTTT
CASSVLEQPQHF
>NA|TRBJ1-2|TRBD1|TRBV4-3
TGCGCCAGCAGCCGCAGACAGGGGGCAGAAAGCTACACCTTC
CASSRRQGAESYTF
>NA|TRBJ1-5|TRBD1|TRBV2
TGTGCCAGCAGTGAAGCGGTCAGGGGGAGCAATCAGCCCCAGCATTTT
CASSEAVRGSNQPQHF
>NA|TRBJ2-7|NA|TRBV5-6
TGTGCCAGCAGCTTCGGGAACTCCTACGAGCAGTACTTC
CASSFGNSYEQYF
>NA|TRBJ2-2|TRBD2|TRBV5-1
TGCGCCAGCAGCCAACGGACTAGCGGGAGCCACACCGGGGAGCTGTTTTTT
CASSQRTSGSHTGELFF
>NA|TRBJ2-3|NA|TRBV5-1
TGCGCCAGCAGCAAAGACAATTCTGGAGATACGCAGTATTTT
CASSKDNSGDTQYF
>NA|TRBJ2-2|TRBD1|TRBV7-2
TGTGCCAGCAGCTTAGTAGTACCAGGGGGCACCGGGGAGCTGTTTTTT
CASSLVVPGGTGELFF
>NA|TRBJ2-2|NA|TRBV7-2
TGTGCCAGCAGGGCAGGGGCGCGCCCGGGCACCGGGGAGCTGTTTTTT
CASRAGARPGTGELFF
>NA|TRBJ2-7|TRBD2|TRBV5-1
TGCGCCAGCAGCACTGGACTAGCGGGAGCCCACGAGCAGTACTTC
CASSTGLAGAHEQYF
>NA|TRBJ1-5|TRBD1|TRBV7-2
TGTGCCAGCAGCTTCCTACAGGGGCACGATCAGCCCCAGCATTTT
CASSFLQGHDQPQHF
>few|TRBJ1-6|NA|TRBV9
TGTGCCAGCAGCGTAGGACAGAATGGTAATTCACCCCTCCACTTT
CASSVGQNGNSPLHF
>NA|TRBJ2-5|TRBD1|TRBV7-7
TGTGCCAGCAGCCCAAACAGGGGCCTCCAAGAGACCCAGTACTTC
CASSPNRGLQETQYF
>NA|TRBJ1-6|NA|TRBV14
TGTGCCAGCAGCCAAGAGCGGGGTTTGCCACCCCTCCACTTT
CASSQERGLPPLHF
>NA|TRBJ2-7|TRBD2|TRBV7-6
TGTGCCAGCAGCCTCTACGGACTAGCGGCACTCAACGAGCAGTACTTC
CASSLYGLAALNEQYF
>NA|TRBJ2-3|TRBD2|TRBV19
TGTGCCAGTAGTATAGATATAGGACTAGCGGGAGGGCCTAGCACAGATACGCAGTATTTT
CASSIDIGLAGGPSTDTQYF
>NA|TRBJ1-1|NA|TRBV18
TGTGCCAGCTCACCTACGGGTACAATAGCTTTCTTT
CASSPTGTIAFF
>NA|TRBJ1-2|NA|TRBV19
TGTGCCAGTAGTCCTACCGGGACTTTCCTTGGCTACACCTTC
CASSPTGTFLGYTF
>few|TRBJ2-3|NA|TRBV5-4
TGTGCCAGCAGCTCGTCGGAGGGGAATACGCAGTATTTT
CASSSSEGNTQYF
>NA|TRBJ2-2|NA|TRBV11-2
TGTGCCAGCAGCCCCGTGACTGGCACCGGGGAGCTGTTTTTT
CASSPVTGTGELFF
>NA|TRBJ1-6|NA|TRBV4-1
TGCGCCAGCAGCCAGCCGAGCGGGGGCGCCTATAATTCACCCCTCCACTTT
CASSQPSGGAYNSPLHF
>few|TRBJ2-1|TRBD1|TRBV5-4
TGTGCCAGCAGCCTGGACAGGGGGCGCGTGAATGAGCAGTTCTTC
CASSLDRGRVNEQFF
>once|TRBJ1-5|NA|TRBV9
TGTGCCAGCAGCCCGGGGGTGGGCAATCAGCCCCAGCATTTT
CASSPGVGNQPQHF
>NA|TRBJ1-5|NA|TRBV2
TGTGCCAGCGGCGCGGTTGGACAGCCCCAGCATTTT
CASGAVGQPQHF
>NA|TRBJ2-6|NA|TRBV5-6
TGTGCCAGCAGCTTTGTTAGTGTGTCTGGGGCCAACGGCCTGACTTTC
CASSFVSVSGANGLTF
>NA|TRBJ1-3|NA|TRBV9
TGTGCCAGCAGCGTAGAGGGGAGGCTAGGCACCATATATTTT
CASSVEGRLGTIYF
>NA|TRBJ2-3|NA|TRBV6-5
TGTGCCAGCAGACCTCCAGTAGGCCGGGCAGATACGCAGTATTTT
CASRPPVGRADTQYF
>NA|TRBJ1-6|NA|TRBV7-7
TGTGCTAGCAGCCCCCACCCCGGGGGTAGTTCACCCCTCCACTTT
CASSPHPGGSSPLHF
>NA|TRBJ2-1|TRBD2|TRBV16
TGTGCCAGCAGCCAATCGGCGACTAGCGGGGGACCTGTTCTGTTCTTC
CASSQSATSGGPVLFF
>NA|TRBJ1-3|NA|TRBV5-5
TGTGCCAGCAGCTTGGGTCGCGGGGGCGTTGGAAACACCATATATTTT
CASSLGRGGVGNTIYF
>NA|TRBJ1-4|NA|TRBV6-6
TGTGCCGGACCGGGACACGCTAATGAAAAACTGTTTTTT
CAGPGHANEKLFF
>NA|TRBJ1-1|NA|TRBV7-3
TGTGCCAGCAGCCCGGCCTCAGGGACTGAAGCTTTCTTT
CASSPASGTEAFF
>NA|TRBJ2-4|TRBD2|TRBV6-1
TGTGCCAGCAGTGCTCACGGGGGGATAGCCATCCCAAACAGTCAGTACTTC
CASSAHGGIAIPNSQYF
>NA|TRBJ2-7|NA|TRBV27
TGTGCCAGCAGTTTGGGGCAGTTTACCTACGAGCAGTACTTC
CASSLGQFTYEQYF
>few|TRBJ2-5|TRBD2|TRBV14
TGTGCCAGCAGCCAAACCGGCCAGCGGGGGGCCCAGTACTTC
CASSQTGQRGAQYF
>NA|TRBJ2-4|TRBD1|TRBV25-1
TGTGCCACCTCGGGGGACAGGGTTTACAGTCAGTACTTC
CATSGDRVYSQYF
>NA|TRBJ2-2|NA|TRBV5-6
TGTGCCAGCAGCCTAAACCGGGACACCCACACCGGGGAGCTGTTTTTT
CASSLNRDTHTGELFF
>NA|TRBJ2-1|NA|TRBV7-2
TGTGCCAGCAGGCTTCCCGGGGGCTCCTACAATGAGCAGTTCTTC
CASRLPGGSYNEQFF
>NA|TRBJ2-1|TRBD2|TRBV7-2
TGTGCCAGCACCCGGACTAGCGACCACAATGAGCAGTTCTTC
CASTRTSDHNEQFF
>NA|TRBJ2-3|TRBD2|TRBV13
TGTGCCAGCAGCTTAAGGGCTAGCGGGGGGGCCGGTACAGATACGCAGTATTTT
CASSLRASGGAGTDTQYF